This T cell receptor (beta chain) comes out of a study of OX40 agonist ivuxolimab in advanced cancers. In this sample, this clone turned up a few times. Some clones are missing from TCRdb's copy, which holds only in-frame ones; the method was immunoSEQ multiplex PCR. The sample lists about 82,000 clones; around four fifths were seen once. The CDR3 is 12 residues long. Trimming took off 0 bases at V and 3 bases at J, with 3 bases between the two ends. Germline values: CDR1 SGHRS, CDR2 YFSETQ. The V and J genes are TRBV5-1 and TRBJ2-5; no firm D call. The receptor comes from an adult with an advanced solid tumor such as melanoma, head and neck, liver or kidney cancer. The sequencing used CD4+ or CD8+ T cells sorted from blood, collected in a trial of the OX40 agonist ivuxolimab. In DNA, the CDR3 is TGCGCCAGCAGCTTGGGGGAAGAGACCCAGTACTTC. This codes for CASSLGEETQYF.